These T cell receptor beta chains were read from a single sample in a study of identifying expanded T cells in peripheral blood. This table comes from immunoSEQ multiplex PCR, and its TCRdb copy is limited to in-frame clones, with some not included. Among approximately 94,000 clones listed, 80% to 90% were seen once. The source material was blood. All receptors derive from a person aged 18 to 75 in good health. CDR3s include the opening cysteine and the closing phenylalanine or tryptophan. Fields, in order: CDR3 DNA, CDR3 protein, J gene, D gene, V gene, clone size. A D gene is named only where the DNA matches it firmly. Size tells how often a clone was seen (once, few, many) or the class of an expanded clone, and some rows leave it out.

CDR3 DNA: TGTGCCAGTAGCAACCCAGACAGCTACACCGGGGAGCTGTTTTTT; CDR3 protein: CASSNPDSYTGELFF; J gene: TRBJ2-2; D gene: NA; V gene: TRBV19; clone size: NA
CDR3 DNA: TGCGCCAGCAGTCGAGATTCAAACTATGGCTACACCTTC; CDR3 protein: CASSRDSNYGYTF; J gene: TRBJ1-2; D gene: NA; V gene: TRBV5-1; clone size: NA
CDR3 DNA: TGCGCCAGCAGAGGGGACACCGGGGAGCTGTTTTTT; CDR3 protein: CASRGDTGELFF; J gene: TRBJ2-2; D gene: NA; V gene: TRBV5-1; clone size: NA
CDR3 DNA: TGTGCCAGGAGATGGGGGGGGACGTCGAACACTGAAGCTTTCTTT; CDR3 protein: CARRWGGTSNTEAFF; J gene: TRBJ1-1; D gene: NA; V gene: TRBV2; clone size: NA
CDR3 DNA: TGTGCCAGCAGCTTAGGGGGTCGAGAGACCCAGTACTTC; CDR3 protein: CASSLGGRETQYF; J gene: TRBJ2-5; D gene: NA; V gene: TRBV7-8; clone size: NA
CDR3 DNA: TGTGCCAGCAGGACAGGGGGCAACGAGCAGTACTTC; CDR3 protein: CASRTGGNEQYF; J gene: TRBJ2-7; D gene: TRBD1; V gene: TRBV2; clone size: NA
CDR3 DNA: TGTGCCTGGAGTAGTCAGGGGGGAGAAGCTTTCTTT; CDR3 protein: CAWSSQGGEAFF; J gene: TRBJ1-1; D gene: TRBD1; V gene: TRBV30; clone size: NA
CDR3 DNA: TGTGCCAGCAGTTACCCCCACAGCCCCCCCACCTTC; CDR3 protein: CASSYPHSPPTF; J gene: TRBJ1-2; D gene: NA; V gene: TRBV6-5; clone size: few
CDR3 DNA: TGTGCCAGCAGGATGACTAGCGGGAACACCGGGGAGCTGTTTTTT; CDR3 protein: CASRMTSGNTGELFF; J gene: TRBJ2-2; D gene: TRBD2; V gene: TRBV6-1; clone size: NA
CDR3 DNA: TGTGCCAGCAGTGAGGGGTTCTCCACAGATACGCAGTATTTT; CDR3 protein: CASSEGFSTDTQYF; J gene: TRBJ2-3; D gene: NA; V gene: TRBV6-1; clone size: NA
CDR3 DNA: TGCGCCAGCAGCGCCTGGGACGGGTCGCTAGCCAAAAACATTCAGTACTTC; CDR3 protein: CASSAWDGSLAKNIQYF; J gene: TRBJ2-4; D gene: NA; V gene: TRBV5-1; clone size: NA
CDR3 DNA: TGTGCCACCAGCACGGCCCGCAGGCTACTCAGCTCTGGAAACACCATATATTTT; CDR3 protein: CATSTARRLLSSGNTIYF; J gene: TRBJ1-3; D gene: NA; V gene: TRBV15; clone size: NA
CDR3 DNA: TGCGCCAGCAGCCAAGATTTTATCGACAGACTTAGCAATCAGCCCCAGCATTTT; CDR3 protein: CASSQDFIDRLSNQPQHF; J gene: TRBJ1-5; D gene: NA; V gene: TRBV4-1; clone size: NA
CDR3 DNA: TGCGCCAGCAGCGCTAGCGGAGCGAACACCGGGGAGCTGTTTTTT; CDR3 protein: CASSASGANTGELFF; J gene: TRBJ2-2; D gene: TRBD2; V gene: TRBV5-1; clone size: NA
CDR3 DNA: TGTGCCAGCAGCGCTGATAACACAGATACGCAGTATTTT; CDR3 protein: CASSADNTDTQYF; J gene: TRBJ2-3; D gene: NA; V gene: TRBV7-3; clone size: once
CDR3 DNA: TGTGCCAGCAGCCCAAGAGGGGACAGGGGGAAGCAAGGCTACACCTTC; CDR3 protein: CASSPRGDRGKQGYTF; J gene: TRBJ1-2; D gene: TRBD1; V gene: TRBV9; clone size: NA
CDR3 DNA: TGTGCCAGCAGCTTGAACGACAGGAACTATGGCTACACCTTC; CDR3 protein: CASSLNDRNYGYTF; J gene: TRBJ1-2; D gene: NA; V gene: TRBV5-6; clone size: NA
CDR3 DNA: TGTGCCAGTAGTATAGGACTAGCGGGGGGATACGAGCAGTACTTC; CDR3 protein: CASSIGLAGGYEQYF; J gene: TRBJ2-7; D gene: TRBD2; V gene: TRBV19; clone size: NA
CDR3 DNA: TGTGCCAGCAGGGGGGAGATGAACACTGAAGCTTTCTTT; CDR3 protein: CASRGEMNTEAFF; J gene: TRBJ1-1; D gene: NA; V gene: TRBV2; clone size: NA
CDR3 DNA: TGTGCCAGCAACCCGACAGGGGGCGGTTATCAGCCCCAGCATTTT; CDR3 protein: CASNPTGGGYQPQHF; J gene: TRBJ1-5; D gene: TRBD1; V gene: TRBV28; clone size: NA
CDR3 DNA: TGTGCCAGCAGCTTATTGTCTGGGGGACTGACGCAAGAGACCCAGTACTTC; CDR3 protein: CASSLLSGGLTQETQYF; J gene: TRBJ2-5; D gene: NA; V gene: TRBV7-9; clone size: NA
CDR3 DNA: TGTGCCTGGAGTCAGGGGGAAGATCAGCCCCAGCATTTT; CDR3 protein: CAWSQGEDQPQHF; J gene: TRBJ1-5; D gene: TRBD1; V gene: TRBV30; clone size: once
CDR3 DNA: TGTGCCAGTATGACGGTGGCTGGAAACACCATATATTTT; CDR3 protein: CASMTVAGNTIYF; J gene: TRBJ1-3; D gene: NA; V gene: TRBV19; clone size: NA
CDR3 DNA: TGTGCCAGCAGCTGGGGTACTAGCGGGGCGAGCACAGATACGCAGTATTTT; CDR3 protein: CASSWGTSGASTDTQYF; J gene: TRBJ2-3; D gene: TRBD2; V gene: TRBV7-3; clone size: NA
CDR3 DNA: TGTGCCAGCAGTTTGCAGGGAAACGAGCAGTACTTC; CDR3 protein: CASSLQGNEQYF; J gene: TRBJ2-7; D gene: NA; V gene: TRBV5-8; clone size: NA
CDR3 DNA: TGTGCCACCAGCAGAGGATTTACAGGGTCCGGCTACACCTTC; CDR3 protein: CATSRGFTGSGYTF; J gene: TRBJ1-2; D gene: NA; V gene: TRBV15; clone size: NA
CDR3 DNA: TGTGCCAGCAGTTTATCTCTGTCAGGGACCACTGAAGCTTTCTTT; CDR3 protein: CASSLSLSGTTEAFF; J gene: TRBJ1-1; D gene: NA; V gene: TRBV27; clone size: NA
CDR3 DNA: TGTACCGCAGGGAGCTCCTATAATTCACCCCTCCACTTT; CDR3 protein: CTAGSSYNSPLHF; J gene: TRBJ1-6; D gene: NA; V gene: TRBV6-6; clone size: NA
CDR3 DNA: TGCGCCAGCAGCTTACAGGGGGTGAACACTGAAGCTTTCTTT; CDR3 protein: CASSLQGVNTEAFF; J gene: TRBJ1-1; D gene: TRBD1; V gene: TRBV5-1; clone size: NA
CDR3 DNA: TGTGCCAGCAGCCCCCGGGTAGCGGGGCCCTACGACGGGCAGTTCTTC; CDR3 protein: CASSPRVAGPYDGQFF; J gene: TRBJ2-1; D gene: TRBD2; V gene: TRBV5-5; clone size: NA
CDR3 DNA: TGTGCCAGCAGTTTAAGTACAGGGGGGATTACAGATACGCAGTATTTT; CDR3 protein: CASSLSTGGITDTQYF; J gene: TRBJ2-3; D gene: TRBD1; V gene: TRBV28; clone size: once
CDR3 DNA: TGTGCCAGCTCACCAAGGGATGATCAGCCCCAGCATTTT; CDR3 protein: CASSPRDDQPQHF; J gene: TRBJ1-5; D gene: NA; V gene: TRBV18; clone size: NA
CDR3 DNA: TGTGCCAGCAGCTTAGGTAGCGGGGAAGAGTACTTC; CDR3 protein: CASSLGSGEEYF; J gene: TRBJ2-7; D gene: TRBD2; V gene: TRBV11-2; clone size: NA
CDR3 DNA: TGTGCCAGCAGCCAAGACTTGAACTCTGTGCTTGAGACCCAGTACTTC; CDR3 protein: CASSQDLNSVLETQYF; J gene: TRBJ2-5; D gene: NA; V gene: TRBV4-2; clone size: NA
CDR3 DNA: TGTGCCAGTAGTATGGCAGAGACCCAGTACTTC; CDR3 protein: CASSMAETQYF; J gene: TRBJ2-5; D gene: NA; V gene: TRBV19; clone size: NA
CDR3 DNA: TGCGCCAGCAGTGAAAACGGTTTCTCCTACGAGCAGTACTTC; CDR3 protein: CASSENGFSYEQYF; J gene: TRBJ2-7; D gene: NA; V gene: TRBV10-1; clone size: NA
CDR3 DNA: TGTGCCAGTACTTTTTCGGTCGCGGGAACCTTCTATGGCTACACCTTC; CDR3 protein: CASTFSVAGTFYGYTF; J gene: TRBJ1-2; D gene: NA; V gene: TRBV19; clone size: NA
CDR3 DNA: TGTGCCAGCAGCGGGGGACTAGCGGGGACGCCTTGGTTTGAGACCCAGTACTTC; CDR3 protein: CASSGGLAGTPWFETQYF; J gene: TRBJ2-5; D gene: TRBD2; V gene: TRBV2; clone size: NA
CDR3 DNA: TGTGCCTGGAGTGGAGAGGGGGATGGAAACACCATATATTTT; CDR3 protein: CAWSGEGDGNTIYF; J gene: TRBJ1-3; D gene: NA; V gene: TRBV30; clone size: NA
CDR3 DNA: TGTGCCAGCTCACCGGTGGGCACCTCGGCCGAGCAGTACTTC; CDR3 protein: CASSPVGTSAEQYF; J gene: TRBJ2-7; D gene: NA; V gene: TRBV18; clone size: once
CDR3 DNA: TGTGCCAGCAGTTACGGAGGTAGAGGTCCTGAAGCTTTCTTT; CDR3 protein: CASSYGGRGPEAFF; J gene: TRBJ1-1; D gene: NA; V gene: TRBV6-6; clone size: NA
CDR3 DNA: TGCGCCAGCAGCCGCGGGACAGGGGGCACTGAAGCTTTCTTT; CDR3 protein: CASSRGTGGTEAFF; J gene: TRBJ1-1; D gene: TRBD1; V gene: TRBV5-1; clone size: NA
CDR3 DNA: TGTGCCAGCAGCTTAGCCGGGACAGGGTCAGGGGTCACTGAAGCTTTCTTT; CDR3 protein: CASSLAGTGSGVTEAFF; J gene: TRBJ1-1; D gene: TRBD1; V gene: TRBV11-2; clone size: NA
CDR3 DNA: TGCGCCAGCAGCCACCGGCACGGCTCTGGGGCCAACGTCCTGACTTTC; CDR3 protein: CASSHRHGSGANVLTF; J gene: TRBJ2-6; D gene: NA; V gene: TRBV4-1; clone size: NA
CDR3 DNA: TGTGCCAGTAGTATAGTTACAACAGCTAACTATGGCTACACCTTC; CDR3 protein: CASSIVTTANYGYTF; J gene: TRBJ1-2; D gene: NA; V gene: TRBV19; clone size: few
CDR3 DNA: TGTGCCAGCAGCCAAGATCAGGCCGCCGCCGGTGGCTACACCTTC; CDR3 protein: CASSQDQAAAGGYTF; J gene: TRBJ1-2; D gene: NA; V gene: TRBV4-2; clone size: NA
CDR3 DNA: TGTGCCAGCAGCCCCTCGGGGGGTCCTTCAGAGACCCAGTACTTC; CDR3 protein: CASSPSGGPSETQYF; J gene: TRBJ2-5; D gene: TRBD2; V gene: TRBV7-9; clone size: NA
CDR3 DNA: TGTGCCAGTACCGAGAGGGGGACAGCCTCCTACGAGCAGTACTTC; CDR3 protein: CASTERGTASYEQYF; J gene: TRBJ2-7; D gene: TRBD1; V gene: TRBV19; clone size: NA
CDR3 DNA: TGTGCCAGCAGTCCTGATGGAAACACCATATATTTT; CDR3 protein: CASSPDGNTIYF; J gene: TRBJ1-3; D gene: NA; V gene: TRBV6-5; clone size: NA
CDR3 DNA: TGTGCCAGCAGTCAAACGTACGGGGCGAAAACCTACGAGCAGTACTTC; CDR3 protein: CASSQTYGAKTYEQYF; J gene: TRBJ2-7; D gene: NA; V gene: TRBV14; clone size: NA